These 2 T cell receptor beta chains were sequenced from one sample in a study of blood T cell repertoires in COVID-19. Clones were read by immunoSEQ multiplex PCR, and TCRdb kept only the in-frame ones, dropping some. The profile shows 13,000 or so clones, 60% to 75% of them singletons. Sequenced sample: peripheral blood. The receptors shown here come from a man aged 55-75 years with COVID-19, enrolled during active disease.

V is TRBV3-1 (or the pseudogene TRBV3-2) and J is TRBJ2-5; 8 bases line up with TRBD1. Looked up from germline, CDR1 is LGHDT and CDR2 is YNNKEL (reference sequence). The CDR3 has 13 amino acids. J gave up 5 bases and V 8 bases, and 7 bases lay outside the gene matches. CDR3 sequence reads: CASSPGGGETQYF. In nucleotides, the CDR3 is TGTGCCAGCTCCCCAGGGGGCGGCGAGACCCAGTACTTC.

This clone qualifies as medium-sized. V usage is TRBV4-2 and J usage is TRBJ1-2; a possible D gene is TRBD1 (5 bases). The length of the CDR3 is 16 residues. Deletions cut 0 bases from V and 4 bases from J, with 15 bases between. CDR1 and CDR2 from the germline V gene are LGHNA and YNFKEQ. CDR3 in amino acids: CASSQDVSLGPYGYTF. CDR3 DNA: TGTGCCAGCAGCCAAGATGTATCGCTGGGGCCCTATGGCTACACCTTC.